The 5 T cell receptor beta chains below were found in one sample sequenced in a study of T cells after somatic rescue of genetic block. Method: immunoSEQ multiplex PCR; TCRdb's copy keeps in-frame clones and lacks some. The sample holds some 70,000 clones, approximately 91% seen once. Sequencing was done on a sample of peripheral blood mononuclear cells (PBMCs). The receptor set was obtained from a man younger than 45.

The V call is TRBV11-2, the J call TRBJ2-3; D remains ambiguous. With 1 base removed from V and 9 bases from J, the gap between germline ends came to 14 bases. This CDR3 region has 14 residues. Germline assignment: CDR1 SGHAT and CDR2 FQNNGV. DNA for the CDR3: TGTGCCAGCAGCTTAGCGGGCCCCTTCGACACGCAGTATTTT. It codes for CASSLAGPFDTQYF.

This clone was detected once. V and J are TRBV7-3 and TRBJ2-2, with D perhaps assigned TRBD1 or TRBD2 (5 bases each). CDR3 length equals 13 residues. Per germline, CDR1 SGHTA and CDR2 FQGTGA. V lost 5 bases and J lost 6, with 10 bases in between. The CDR3 coding sequence is TGTGCCAGCAGCACATCGGGACCCGGGGAGCTGTTTTTT. It specifies CASSTSGPGELFF.

This chain links TRBV7-6 with TRBJ1-3; weak D call: TRBD1 (6 bases). V shed 1 base and J shed 4 bases, with 17 bases lying between them. In germline, CDR1 is SGHVS, CDR2 FNYEAQ. CDR3 length equals 17 residues. The CDR3 reads CASSLGPSGALGNTIYF. The DNA for the CDR3 is TGTGCCAGCAGCTTAGGTCCATCAGGGGCACTGGGAAACACCATATATTTT. Filled out from reference TRBV7-6 and TRBJ1-3, the complete variable domain reads GAGVSQSPRYKVTKRGQDVALRCDPISGHVSLYWYRQALGQGPEFLTYFNYEAQQDKSGLPNDRFSAERPEGSISTLTIQRTEQRDSAMYRCASSLGPSGALGNTIYFGEGSWLTVV.

The V gene is TRBV19, the J gene TRBJ1-5, with 9 bases fitting TRBD1. V lost 6 bases, J lost 9 bases, and 6 bases stayed unmatched. CDR3 length equals 13 residues. Germline V lookup: CDR1 LNHDA, CDR2 SQIVND (reference sequence). The CDR3 is CASSRTGERPQHF. CDR3 nucleotides: TGTGCCAGTAGCCGGACAGGGGAGCGGCCCCAGCATTTT.

The genes are TRBV28 and TRBJ2-5, with a weak D call TRBD1 (6 bases). Germline V lookup: CDR1 MDHEN, CDR2 SYDVKM. The CDR3 spans 15 residues. V was pared by 5 bases and J by 5 bases, with 18 bases between. The CDR3 loop reads CASSHTLRGGETQYF. Written as DNA, the CDR3 is TGTGCCAGCAGTCATACCCTCAGGGGCGGGGAGACCCAGTACTTC.